The 6 T cell receptor beta chains presented below share a single source sample, sequenced in a study of Ad26.COV2.S vaccination and SARS-CoV-2 variants. Noted treatment: some 20 received Ad26.COV2.S at low or high dose, single or two shots; a few received placebo; per-sample allocation not given. The investigators took samples on day 63 after the first vaccine or placebo injection. Here immunoSEQ multiplex PCR was the method, and the copy in TCRdb shows in-frame clones only, minus some. The sample comprises roughly 300,000 clones, approximately 86% of which are singletons, and about 10% rests with the top ten. This sample comprised peripheral blood, obtained in a trial of Ad26.COV2.S vaccine versus placebo. These receptors originate from a person aged 18-60 years who received the Ad26.COV2.S COVID-19 vaccine or a placebo.

Here the CDR3 reads CASSHAMNTEAFF. CDR3 in DNA: TGCGCCAGCAGCCACGCAATGAACACTGAAGCTTTCTTT. The V and J genes are TRBV4-1 and TRBJ1-1, with D unresolved. The CDR3 is 13 amino acids. Germline V CDR1 and CDR2: MGHRA, YSYEKL. Trimming shortened V by 3 bases and J by 0 bases, and 5 bases separated the two germline ends.

The gene calls are TRBV18 and TRBJ2-1; 7 nucleotides agree with TRBD1. V shed 3 bases, J shed 7 bases, and the junction held 6 bases outside the gene matches. This CDR3 is 14 amino acids long. Germline V CDR1 and CDR2: KGHSH, LQKENI. The CDR3 loop reads CASSPGTESNEQFF. DNA of the CDR3: TGTGCCAGCTCACCCGGGACAGAAAGTAATGAGCAGTTCTTC.

This clone was found a few times. The chain recombines TRBV30 with TRBJ1-5, with D perhaps TRBD1 (5 bases). The CDR3 is 13 amino acids. Germline V gene sequence: CDR1 GTSNPN, CDR2 SVGIG (reference sequence). The V end lost 0 bases, the J end lost 4 bases, and 7 bases lay between the germline ends. CDR3 region: CAWSVQANQPQHF. In nucleotides, the CDR3 is TGTGCCTGGAGTGTACAGGCAAATCAGCCCCAGCATTTT. The full variable domain, with the rest looked up from reference TRBV30 and TRBJ1-5, is SQTIHQWPATLVQPVGSPLSLECTVEGTSNPNLYWYRQAAGRGLQLLFYSVGIGQISSEVPQNLSASRPQDRQFILSSKKLLLSDSGFYLCAWSVQANQPQHFGDGTRLSIL.

V gene TRBV7-9 combines with J gene TRBJ2-3, with D possibly TRBD1 on 5 matching bases. Germline V gives CDR1 SEHNR, CDR2 FQNEAQ (reference sequence). V dropped 7 bases and J dropped 4 bases, with 15 bases sitting between them. The CDR3 spans 14 residues. The CDR3: CASTQGSGSDTQYF. The DNA for the CDR3 is TGTGCCAGCACCCAGGGTTCCGGGTCAGATACGCAGTATTTT.

V and J are TRBV24-1 and TRBJ1-2; 10 nucleotides agree with TRBD1. V dropped 2 bases and J dropped 2; count of bases not matched to a gene: 19. This CDR3 is built from 21 residues. In germline, CDR1 is KGHDR, CDR2 SFDVKD. The CDR3, as DNA: TGTGCCACCAGTGATTCAACGGTCCTCCGGGACAGGGGATATGTGAACTATGGCTACACCTTC. Translation gives CATSDSTVLRDRGYVNYGYTF.

As concerns this clone: The same CDR3 is also encoded by other DNA sequences in this sample. V usage is TRBV6-5 and J usage is TRBJ2-1; a possible D gene is TRBD2 (6 bases). The CDR3 is 15 amino acids. Germline V gene sequence: CDR1 MNHEY, CDR2 SVGAGI. The V and J ends lost 2 bases and 0 bases respectively, with 8 bases between them. CDR3 DNA sequence: TGTGCCAGCAGTTACGTCGGGAGCTCCTACAATGAGCAGTTCTTC. Translated: CASSYVGSSYNEQFF.